The entry that follows covers one T cell receptor beta chain sequence. The sample comes from a study of blood T cell repertoires in COVID-19. Study-wide background: There were acute and convalescent COVID-19 samples, and they came from the United States, Italy and Spain.

CDR3 size: 13 residues. The ends were cut back, 2 bases at V and 3 bases at J, with 8 bases in the middle. CDR1 is SGHTA, CDR2 FQGNSA, per germline. In the authors' methods: Estimated nucleated cell counts came from reference gene primer amplification. Only in-frame clones appear in the TCRdb table, and some are missing; sequencing was by immunoSEQ multiplex PCR. The V and J calls and the clone size are those of that table, but D and trimming were determined from the DNA. In the table there are around 240,000 clones, around four fifths of which are singletons. This receptor was obtained from a woman at least 80 years old with acute or convalescent COVID-19. This chain joins TRBV7-2 and TRBJ2-7; tentative D call: TRBD2 (5 bases). Sequencing was done on a sample of peripheral blood. The CDR3 is CASSLTGFYEQYF. In DNA form, the CDR3 reads TGTGCCAGCAGCTTAACGGGGTTCTACGAGCAGTACTTC.